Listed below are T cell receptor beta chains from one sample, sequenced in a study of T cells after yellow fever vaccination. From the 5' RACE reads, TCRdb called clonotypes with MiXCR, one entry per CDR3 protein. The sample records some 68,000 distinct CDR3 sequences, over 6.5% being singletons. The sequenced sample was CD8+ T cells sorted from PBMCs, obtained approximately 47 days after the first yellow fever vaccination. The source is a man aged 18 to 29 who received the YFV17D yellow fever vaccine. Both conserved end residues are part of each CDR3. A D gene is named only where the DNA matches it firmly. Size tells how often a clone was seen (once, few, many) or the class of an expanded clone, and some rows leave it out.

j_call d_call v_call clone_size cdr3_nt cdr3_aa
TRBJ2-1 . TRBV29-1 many TGCAGCGTTGAGGGGAATGAGCAGTTCTTC CSVEGNEQFF
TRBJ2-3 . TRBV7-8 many TGTGCCAGCAGCCCATATTATTCAGATACGCAGTATTTT CASSPYYSDTQYF
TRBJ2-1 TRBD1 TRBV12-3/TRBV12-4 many TGTGCCAGCAGTCCTTTGACAGGGGAGTTTAGGTACAATGAGCAGTTCTTC CASSPLTGEFRYNEQFF
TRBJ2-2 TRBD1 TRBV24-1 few TGTGCCACCAGTGACTCCGGGACAGGGTCCCCCGGGGAGCTGTTTTTT CATSDSGTGSPGELFF
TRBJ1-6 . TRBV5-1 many TGCGCCAGCAGCAAATCTCCAGGGTCACCCCTCCACTTT CASSKSPGSPLHF
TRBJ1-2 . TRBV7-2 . TGTGCCAGCAGCTTAGGAGGGACGATTGATGATGGCTACACCTTC CASSLGGTIDDGYTF
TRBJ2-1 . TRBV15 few TGTGCCACCAGCCTGAGGACAACTACCTACAATGAGCAGTTCTTC CATSLRTTTYNEQFF
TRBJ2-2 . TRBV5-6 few TGTGCCAGCAGCTTGGGTAGTTTGGGTAACACCGGGGAGCTGTTTTTT CASSLGSLGNTGELFF
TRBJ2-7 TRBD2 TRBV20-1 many TGCAGTGCTGAAAACGAGCGGGGGGGCCTCTACGAGCAGTACTTC CSAENERGGLYEQYF
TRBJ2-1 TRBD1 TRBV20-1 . TGCAGTGCTAGAGACCCGGGACAGGGGTGGGGAAATGAGCAGTTCTTC CSARDPGQGWGNEQFF
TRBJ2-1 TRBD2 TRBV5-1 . TGCGCCAGCAGCGTGGTCGGGGGGACCTACAATGAGCAGTTCTTC CASSVVGGTYNEQFF
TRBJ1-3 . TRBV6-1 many TGTGCCGGGAGTGCAGGGCCTGGAAACACCATATATTTT CAGSAGPGNTIYF
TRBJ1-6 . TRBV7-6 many TGTGCCAGCAGCAACGGATTTGTCACTGGGGATTCACCCCTCCACTTT CASSNGFVTGDSPLHF
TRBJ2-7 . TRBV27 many TGTGCCAGCAGTTTAAGAGGGCAGGACTACGAGCAGTACTTC CASSLRGQDYEQYF
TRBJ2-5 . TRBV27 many TGTGCCAGCAGTTTTATCGGTTCAGAGACCCAGTACTTC CASSFIGSETQYF
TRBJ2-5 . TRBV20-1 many TGCAGTGCTACAACCGGGACATCCGAAGAGACCCAGTACTTC CSATTGTSEETQYF
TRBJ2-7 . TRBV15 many TGTGCCACCAGCGACCGTCGGCGGGGGCACGAGCAGTACTTC CATSDRRRGHEQYF
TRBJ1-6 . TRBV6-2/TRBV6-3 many TGTGCCAGCAGAAAAACCGACACCTATAATTCACCCCTCCACTTT CASRKTDTYNSPLHF
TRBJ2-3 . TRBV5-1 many TGCGCCAGCAGCCCCGAGCTAGGCACAGATACGCAGTATTTT CASSPELGTDTQYF
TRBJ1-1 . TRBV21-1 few TGTGCCAGCAGCAAAGGGACAGTGAACACTGAAGCTTTCTTT CASSKGTVNTEAFF
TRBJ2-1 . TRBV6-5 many TGTGCCAGCAGTTACCGGCAGCCAGCGCTCAATGAGCAGTTCTTC CASSYRQPALNEQFF
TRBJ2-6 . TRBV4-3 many TGCGCCAGCAGCCACAGGATCTCTGGGGCCAACGTCCTGACTTTC CASSHRISGANVLTF
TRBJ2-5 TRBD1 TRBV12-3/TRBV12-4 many TGTGCCAGCAGTAAAACAGGGGGACAAGAGACCCAGTACTTC CASSKTGGQETQYF
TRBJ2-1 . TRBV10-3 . TGTGCCATCGGAACTGAGCAGTTCTTC CAIGTEQFF
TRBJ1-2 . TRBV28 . TGTGCCAGCAGTCCCCTCGGGCAACCCTATGGCTACACCTTC CASSPLGQPYGYTF
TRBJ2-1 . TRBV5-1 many TGCGCCAGCAGGGGTAGAAGGCAAGGTGCACTCAATGAGCAGTTCTTC CASRGRRQGALNEQFF
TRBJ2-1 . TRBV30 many TGTGCCTGGAGTTGGGCTACGTACAATGAGCAGTTCTTC CAWSWATYNEQFF
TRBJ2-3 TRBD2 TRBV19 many TGTGCCAGTAGTGCGACAGTCGCCGGGACTAGCGACTTCGATACGCAGTATTTT CASSATVAGTSDFDTQYF
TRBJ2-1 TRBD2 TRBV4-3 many TGCGCCAGCAGCCATGACCTCTTCTCCGGGGGGGCCCTCAATGAGCAGTTCTTC CASSHDLFSGGALNEQFF
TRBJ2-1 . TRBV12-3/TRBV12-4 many TGTGCCAGCAGTTTAGGCCGTCCCCCCAACAATGAGCAGTTCTTC CASSLGRPPNNEQFF
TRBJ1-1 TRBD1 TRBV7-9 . TGTGCCAGCAGCACCTGGACAGGCGGTAGCACTGAAGCTTTCTTT CASSTWTGGSTEAFF
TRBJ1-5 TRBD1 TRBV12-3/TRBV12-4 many TGTGCCAGCAGCCGGACAGGTCGCGGTAATCAGCCCCAGCATTTT CASSRTGRGNQPQHF
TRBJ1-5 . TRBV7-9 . TGTGCCAGCAGCTACACAGGGTTGGGGCAGCCCCAGCATTTT CASSYTGLGQPQHF
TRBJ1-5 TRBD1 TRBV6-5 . TGTGCCAGCAGTTACTCGACAGGGCTGCCCCAGCATTTT CASSYSTGLPQHF
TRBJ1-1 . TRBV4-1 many TGCGCCAGCAGCCAAGATTCACCTGAAGCTTTCTTT CASSQDSPEAFF
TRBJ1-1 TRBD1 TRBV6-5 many TGTGCCAGCAGTTCCCCCGGGACAGGGTGGACTGAAGCTTTCTTT CASSSPGTGWTEAFF
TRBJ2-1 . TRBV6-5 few TGTGCCACGGGGAGCTCCTACAATGAGCAGTTCTTC CATGSSYNEQFF
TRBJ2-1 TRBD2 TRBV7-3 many TGTGCCAGCAGCTTAAGTGCCGGGGGGAATGAGCAGTTCTTC CASSLSAGGNEQFF
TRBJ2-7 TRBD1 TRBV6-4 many TGTGCCAGCACGATGGGACAGGGGGCCTACGAGCAGTACTTC CASTMGQGAYEQYF
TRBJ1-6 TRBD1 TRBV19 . TGTGCCACCCGCGGCAGGGGGCTTGGATCACCCCTCCACTTT CATRGRGLGSPLHF
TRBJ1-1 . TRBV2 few TGTGCCAGCAGTGCGGAGGCAGTTGAAGCTTTCTTT CASSAEAVEAFF